This is a list of T cell receptor beta chains from one sample in a study of immune evolution from preneoplasia to lung adenocarcinoma. Method: immunoSEQ multiplex PCR; TCRdb's copy keeps in-frame clones and lacks some. The sample shows some 5,000 clones, 65% to 80% of them seen only once. The sample was FFPE minimally invasive lung adenocarcinoma tissue. These receptor sequences come from a person over 45 with lung adenocarcinoma. Both conserved end residues are part of each CDR3. A D gene is named only where the DNA matches it firmly. Rows may omit the clone size; those that give it use once, few, many or a size class.

clone_size	j_call	v_call	d_call	cdr3_nt	cdr3_aa
.	TRBJ2-1	TRBV7-3	.	TGTGCCAGCAGCTTGGGGGCTAGCGCTTACAATGAGCAGTTCTTC	CASSLGASAYNEQFF
large	TRBJ2-1	TRBV28	.	TGTGCCAGCAGTTACCTAGGATCGGAAGACAATGAGCAGTTCTTC	CASSYLGSEDNEQFF
few	TRBJ1-1	TRBV5-1	.	TGCGCCAGCAGCCCAGGGGACTTCATGAACACTGAAGCTTTCTTT	CASSPGDFMNTEAFF
.	TRBJ1-4	TRBV28	.	TGTGCCAGCACCCCGGCCTTGAATGAAAAACTGTTTTTT	CASTPALNEKLFF
.	TRBJ2-3	TRBV28	TRBD1	TGTGCCAGCAGTTTCATTAAATTTGGACAGGGAGGAAGCACAGATACGCAGTATTTT	CASSFIKFGQGGSTDTQYF
.	TRBJ2-5	TRBV20-1	.	TGCAGTGCGCCATTCAAGCAGACCCAGTACTTC	CSAPFKQTQYF
.	TRBJ1-1	TRBV10-3	.	TGTGCCATCAGTCGGGAGGGGCGCGGAACTGAAGCTTTCTTT	CAISREGRGTEAFF
.	TRBJ1-1	TRBV5-1	.	TGCGCCAGCAGCTTGTCTCTTCTGGACACTGAAGCTTTCTTT	CASSLSLLDTEAFF
.	TRBJ1-4	TRBV18	TRBD1	TGTGCCAGCTCACGGACCGGGACAGGGGGTGAAAAACTGTTTTTT	CASSRTGTGGEKLFF
.	TRBJ1-1	TRBV27	.	TGTGCCAGCAGAGAGACTACCGGTGAAGCTTTCTTT	CASRETTGEAFF
.	TRBJ2-1	TRBV4-1	.	TGCGCCAGCAGCTTTGAGGCCTTCAATGAGCAGTTCTTC	CASSFEAFNEQFF
.	TRBJ1-2	TRBV11-2	TRBD1	TGTGCCAGCAGCTTGGCCGGGACAGGGGGGAACTATGGCTACACCTTC	CASSLAGTGGNYGYTF
.	TRBJ2-3	TRBV4-3	TRBD2	TGCGCCAGCAGGGCCGGGACTAGAAGCACAGATACGCAGTATTTT	CASRAGTRSTDTQYF
.	TRBJ1-1	TRBV19	.	TGTGCCAGTAGTATAGGCATGAACACTGAAGCTTTCTTT	CASSIGMNTEAFF
.	TRBJ1-2	TRBV2	.	TGTGCCAGCAGTGGGGCAGGGGACTATGGCTACACCTTC	CASSGAGDYGYTF
once	TRBJ2-1	TRBV30	TRBD2	TGTGCCTGGAGGGGTACCGCGACTAGCGGACTTTACAATGAGCAGTTCTTC	CAWRGTATSGLYNEQFF
.	TRBJ1-1	TRBV6-1	TRBD1	TGTGCCAGCAGTGAGATTGCTGGAACAGGGGGGGTAAAAGCTTTCTTT	CASSEIAGTGGVKAFF
.	TRBJ2-5	TRBV19	.	TGTGCCAGTAGCGACAAGTTCTACCAAGAGACCCAGTACTTC	CASSDKFYQETQYF
.	TRBJ1-3	TRBV4-2	TRBD1	TGTGCCAGCAGCCAAGAGGGCAGGGGGAGAATATATTTT	CASSQEGRGRIYF
.	TRBJ2-5	TRBV6-5	TRBD2	TGTGCCAGCAGAGCTCTGCGGGAGGGTGAGACCCAGTACTTC	CASRALREGETQYF
.	TRBJ2-1	TRBV18	TRBD1	TGTGCCAGCTCACCGATCTGGACAGGGCAGAGCTCCTACAATGAGCAGTTCTTC	CASSPIWTGQSSYNEQFF
once	TRBJ1-2	TRBV19	TRBD1	TGTGCCAGTAGTATCCGGGACAGGGGGCACTATGGCTACACCTTC	CASSIRDRGHYGYTF
few	TRBJ1-1	TRBV4-2	.	TGTGCCAGCAGCCAACCGGGGACGGGGAACACTGAAGCTTTCTTT	CASSQPGTGNTEAFF
once	TRBJ1-2	TRBV19	.	TGTGCCAGTAGTGGAACATACAGCAGCTATGGCTACACCTTC	CASSGTYSSYGYTF
.	TRBJ2-1	TRBV5-6	TRBD2	TGTGCCAGCAGCTGGACTAGCGGGGATTACAATGAGCAGTTCTTC	CASSWTSGDYNEQFF
.	TRBJ2-7	TRBV7-3	.	TGTGCCAGCAGCCCGGGACCGGGGGCATGGCAGTACTTC	CASSPGPGAWQYF
once	TRBJ2-2	TRBV9	.	TGTGCCAGCAGCACACCCCGGGGGGAGCTGTTTTTT	CASSTPRGELFF
.	TRBJ2-2	TRBV6-4	TRBD1	TGTGCCAGCAGTCCCGACAGGGTCGCCCCCGGGGAGCTGTTTTTT	CASSPDRVAPGELFF
large	TRBJ2-3	TRBV2	.	TGTGCCAGCAGTGGACTAGTTTCCGATACGCAGTATTTT	CASSGLVSDTQYF
.	TRBJ1-6	TRBV4-3	.	TGCGCCAGCAGCCAAGATTTAGAGGGGGGCGCGTATTCACCCCTCCACTTT	CASSQDLEGGAYSPLHF
once	TRBJ2-1	TRBV19	TRBD1	TGTGCCAGTAGTGGCCGGACAGGGAAATACAATGAGCAGTTCTTC	CASSGRTGKYNEQFF
.	TRBJ1-2	TRBV4-1	.	TGCGCCAGCAGCCAAGATGATCCCAGGGGCATCTATGGCTACACCTTC	CASSQDDPRGIYGYTF
.	TRBJ2-2	TRBV7-9	TRBD1	TGTGCCAGCACCGTAGCCATACTTACAGGGGGCGGCACCGGGGAGCTGTTTTTT	CASTVAILTGGGTGELFF
once	TRBJ2-3	TRBV7-9	TRBD1	TGTGCCAGCGGGGGACAGGGGGTAGGAGATACGCAGTATTTT	CASGGQGVGDTQYF
few	TRBJ2-2	TRBV5-4	TRBD2	TGTGCCAGCAGTTCCTCCTTAGCGGGAGCCGGGGAGCTGTTTTTT	CASSSSLAGAGELFF